Shown below are 22 T cell receptor beta chains from a single sample sequenced in a study of blood T cells in healthy people across ages. Using a J-beta primer mix together with a sample-barcoded 5' primer, a second PCR was run for roughly 7 to 12 cycles. TCRdb reprocessed the 5' RACE reads via MiXCR and lists one record per CDR3 protein. The data show more than 550,000 distinct CDR3 sequences, approximately 21% seen once. The sample taken for sequencing was blood. Source of these receptors: a man in his 70s in good health.

This clonotype was counted between two and nine times. This rearrangement joins TRBV5-1 to TRBJ2-1, with a possible D match to TRBD2 (6 bases). This CDR3 contains 15 residues. CDR1 is SGHRS, CDR2 YFSETQ, per germline. Trimming removed 6 bases at V and 8 bases at J, with 21 bases between. DNA for the CDR3: TGCGCCAGCACCTCATTGGGGGGACTCATAGATGAGCAGTTCTTC. Its protein is CASTSLGGLIDEQFF.

The chain joins TRBV7-2 to TRBJ2-3; 8 bases map to TRBD2. Trimming removed 1 base from V and 2 bases from J; junction bases left unmatched: 8. The CDR3 length is 17 residues. Per the germline V gene, CDR1 is SGHTA and CDR2 is FQGNSA. Written as DNA, the CDR3 is TGTGCCAGCAGCTTAGGGATGGTAGCGGGGCTCACAGATACGCAGTATTTT. Translating gives CASSLGMVAGLTDTQYF.

The rearrangement uses TRBV18 and TRBJ1-4; D ambiguous. Per the germline V gene, CDR1 is KGHSH and CDR2 is LQKENI. Between the trimmed V and J ends, which lost 8 bases and 8 bases, there was a span of 15 bases. The CDR3 extends over 13 amino acids. CDR3 sequence reads: CASDRSPGEKLFF. CDR3 in DNA: TGTGCCAGCGACCGCTCCCCGGGGGAAAAACTGTTTTTT.

A note on this clonotype: A much larger clonotype is one base distant, so this may be a read error. The chain couples TRBV7-9 to TRBJ2-1; 15 positions match TRBD2. The CDR3 has 15 amino acids. Germline CDR1 is SEHNR and CDR2 is FQNEAQ (reference sequence). The CDR3 here is CVSGTSGRYSNEQFF. The CDR3 DNA is TGTGTCAGCGGGACTAGCGGGAGGTACTCGAATGAGCAGTTCTTC.

This clonotype has a handful of counts. The chain has TRBV7-9 and TRBJ2-5; 12 bases match TRBD2. V gave up 0 bases and J gave up 2 bases; unmatched junction bases: 4. From germline, CDR1 is SEHNR and CDR2 FQNEAQ (reference sequence). The CDR3 has 17 amino acids. CDR3 loop: CASSLARGLAGQETQYF. As DNA, the CDR3 is TGTGCCAGCAGCTTAGCAAGAGGACTAGCGGGGCAAGAGACCCAGTACTTC.

This clonotype was seen a handful of times. The rearrangement uses TRBV28 and TRBJ2-3, with 8 bases identical to TRBD2. The V gene's germline CDR1 is MDHEN and CDR2 SYDVKM. This CDR3 is 15 amino acids long. V lost 9 bases to trimming and J lost 6 bases; unmatched junction nucleotides: 14. In nucleotides, the CDR3 is TGTGCCAGTTCTAGCTACCGGGAGGGGGGGGATACGCAGTATTTT. Its translation: CASSSYREGGDTQYF.

In its sample, this clonotype was seen a few times. The V gene is TRBV7-2, the J gene TRBJ2-5, with unresolved D. Per germline, CDR1 SGHTA and CDR2 FQGNSA. CDR3 length: 18 amino acids. V was shortened by 8 bases and J by 5 bases, with 30 bases between the two germline ends. The CDR3 region has the DNA TGTGCCAGCTCCATAGGGTCGTTGGCGTTCGGACGTGGTGAGACCCAGTACTTC. It translates to CASSIGSLAFGRGETQYF.

CDR3 region: CASSPPTTGYGYTF. The DNA for the CDR3 is TGTGCCAGCTCACCACCGACGACAGGGTATGGCTACACCTTC. This sequence joins TRBV18 and TRBJ1-2; 7 nucleotides align to TRBD1. The trim removed 0 bases at V and 5 bases at J, leaving 3 bases unmatched. CDR3 length: 14 residues. Germline V gives CDR1 KGHSH, CDR2 LQKENI.

The genes are TRBV14 and TRBJ1-3; D call uncertain. Trimming removed 0 bases from V and 0 bases from J, with 6 bases in between. Germline assignment: CDR1 SGHDN and CDR2 FVKESK. CDR3 length equals 15 residues. The CDR3 reads CASSQERVSGNTIYF. The CDR3 DNA is TGTGCCAGCAGCCAAGAAAGGGTCTCTGGAAACACCATATATTTT.

The genes are TRBV20-1 and TRBJ1-3; TRBD1 might be the D (5 bases). Trimming shortened V by 1 base and J by 2 bases, and 18 bases separated the two germline ends. Germline CDR1 is DFQATT and CDR2 is SNEGSKA (reference sequence). This CDR3 spans 17 amino acids. CDR3 coding DNA: TGCAGTGCTAGAGTACCTCGGGACCTCAACCCTGGAAACACCATATATTTT. Amino acid sequence: CSARVPRDLNPGNTIYF.

A remark on this clonotype: A read error may account for a junction end that differs from germline. The chain carries TRBV14 and TRBJ2-1; perhaps TRBD2 as D (6 bases). CDR3 length: 16 amino acids. Per the germline V gene, CDR1 is SGHDN and CDR2 is FVKESK. CDR3 DNA sequence: TGTGCCAGTAGCCCTTTAGCGGTTCGCTCCTACAATGAGCGGTTCTTC. Its translation is CASSPLAVRSYNERFF.

V and J are TRBV5-1 and TRBJ2-1, with D perhaps TRBD2 (6 bases). The CDR3 spans 17 residues. Looked up from germline, CDR1 is SGHRS and CDR2 is YFSETQ. Trimming shortened V by 0 bases and J by 2 bases, and 15 bases separated the two germline ends. This CDR3 reads CASSLGALGGAYNEQFF. In DNA, the CDR3 is TGCGCCAGCAGCTTGGGCGCGTTGGGGGGAGCCTACAATGAGCAGTTCTTC. The whole variable domain, filled in from reference TRBV5-1 and TRBJ2-1, reads KAGVTQTPRYLIKTRGQQVTLSCSPISGHRSVSWYQQTPGQGLQFLFEYFSETQRNKGNFPGRFSGRQFSNSRSEMNVSTLELGDSALYLCASSLGALGGAYNEQFFGPGTRLTVL.

The chain has TRBV4-1 and TRBJ2-5; 8 positions match TRBD1. The ends lost 2 bases at V and 7 bases at J; junction bases unmatched: 6. Germline CDR1 and CDR2: MGHRA and YSYEKL. The CDR3 has 14 amino acids. The CDR3 nucleotides are TGCGCCAGCAGCCAACTCGACAGGGGAGTGACCCAGTACTTC. Translated, it gives CASSQLDRGVTQYF.

The chain employs TRBV12-5 and TRBJ2-2; 8 bases agree with TRBD2. V dropped 1 base and J dropped 1; count of bases not matched to a gene: 14. The CDR3 runs 20 residues. Per germline, CDR1 LGHNT and CDR2 FRNRAP. The chain's CDR3 is CASGLALNTGTRWNTGELFF. The CDR3 bases are TGTGCTAGTGGTTTGGCCCTAAACACCGGGACTAGATGGAACACCGGGGAGCTGTTTTTT.

In this sample, this clonotype turned up a few times. Germline and junction disagree at one end, which may indicate a read error. V and J are TRBV5-1 and TRBJ2-1; unclear D gene. The CDR3 runs 14 residues. Germline V gene data show CDR1 as SGHRS and CDR2 as YFSETQ. CDR3 in DNA: TGCGCCAGCGGCTTACAGAGCTCCTACAATGAGCAGTTCTTC. This codes for CASGLQSSYNEQFF. Looking up the rest from reference TRBV5-1 and TRBJ2-1 gives the full variable domain: KAGVTQTPRYLIKTRGQQVTLSCSPISGHRSVSWYQQTPGQGLQFLFEYFSETQRNKGNFPGRFSGRQFSNSRSEMNVSTLELGDSALYLCASGLQSSYNEQFFGPGTRLTVL.

V usage is TRBV7-2 and J usage is TRBJ2-7; 11 positions match TRBD1. The CDR3 contains 16 residues. The J segment lost 0 bases and the V segment lost 2 bases, leaving 3 bases of the junction unmatched. Germline CDR1 and CDR2: SGHTA and FQGNSA. The CDR3 DNA follows: TGTGCCAGCAGCTTAAGGACAGGGGGCGACTCCTACGAGCAGTACTTC. Protein: CASSLRTGGDSYEQYF.

This chain links TRBV6-6 with TRBJ2-5, with D hard to call. V dropped 7 bases and J dropped 3 bases, with 9 bases sitting between them. There are 12 residues in the CDR3. Germline V CDR1 and CDR2: MNHNY, SVGAGI (reference sequence). This chain's CDR3 is CASIGPEETQYF. For the CDR3, the DNA is TGTGCCAGCATTGGGCCGGAAGAGACCCAGTACTTC.

About this clonotype: The junction does not match germline at one end; this may be a read error. V gene TRBV11-2 combines with J gene TRBJ2-2; perhaps TRBD2 as D (6 bases). Germline-derived CDR1 and CDR2 are SGHAT and FQNNGV. The CDR3 consists of 17 residues. The CDR3 bases are TGTGCCAGCAGCCCGATACGGAAGAACAGAAACACCGGGGGGCTGTTTTTT. It translates to CASSPIRKNRNTGGLFF.

The J gene is TRBJ2-1, the V gene TRBV7-8, with 14 nucleotides matching TRBD2. V lost 1 base, J lost 9 bases, and 8 bases stayed unmatched. The length of the CDR3 is 17 residues. Germline CDR1 is SGHVS and CDR2 is FQNEAQ. CDR3 in amino acids: CASSLVGLAGAPGEQFF. The CDR3, as DNA: TGTGCCAGCAGCTTAGTGGGACTAGCGGGAGCCCCAGGTGAGCAGTTCTTC.

This clonotype was detected a few times. This rearrangement joins TRBV9 to TRBJ1-2; D is possibly TRBD1 (5 bases). The germline V and J ends were trimmed by 4 bases and 8 bases, with 18 bases remaining between them. CDR1 is SGDLS and CDR2 is YYNGEE in the germline V gene. The CDR3 is made up of 14 amino acids. Here the CDR3 DNA reads TGTGCCAGCAGCCCAAACTCACAGGCCTGGGGCTACACCTTC. This sequence encodes CASSPNSQAWGYTF.

The J gene is TRBJ1-1, the V gene TRBV6-5; D remains unclear. V was shortened by 1 base and J by 1 base, with 7 bases between the two germline ends. This CDR3 is built from 14 residues. Germline V gene lookup returns CDR1 MNHEY and CDR2 SVGAGI. The CDR3 loop is CASSYFAGNTEAFF. Here the CDR3 DNA reads TGTGCCAGCAGTTACTTCGCGGGGAACACTGAAGCTTTCTTT.

The genes are TRBV12-3 or TRBV12-4 and TRBJ1-2, with D tentatively TRBD1 (6 bases). The germline V and J ends were trimmed by 6 bases and 4 bases, with 15 bases remaining between them. The CDR3 extends over 14 amino acids. In nucleotides, the CDR3 is TGTGCCAGCAGCCCCGAGGGGGACTTCTATGGCTACACCTTC. Its translation: CASSPEGDFYGYTF.